A single sample is the source of the 27 T cell receptor beta chains below, sequenced in a study of T cells after yellow fever vaccination. TCRdb reprocessed the 5' RACE reads with MiXCR, giving one entry per CDR3 protein. The sample lists 300,000 or so distinct CDR3 sequences, 8.7% occurring once. The starting material was CD4+ T cells sorted from PBMCs, obtained 5 days after the yellow fever booster vaccination. The receptor source for this set is a man aged 18-30 years who received the YFV17D yellow fever vaccine.

This clonotype appeared a few times. The chain couples TRBV9 to TRBJ2-6, with D possibly called TRBD1 or TRBD2 (5 bases each). The germline V and J ends were trimmed by 4 bases and 0 bases, with 20 bases remaining between them. The germline gives CDR1 SGDLS, CDR2 YYNGEE. This CDR3 contains 19 residues. The CDR3 DNA reads TGTGCCAGCAGCCAGGGTCCCGGGACGGGGACCTCTGGGGCCAACGTCCTGACTTTC. This encodes CASSQGPGTGTSGANVLTF.

The chain joins TRBV19 to TRBJ1-5; D unresolved. From germline, CDR1 is LNHDA and CDR2 SQIVND (reference sequence). The V end was cut by 3 bases, the J end by 9 bases, with 12 bases between. This CDR3 is built from 13 residues. The CDR3 region has the DNA TGTGCCAGTAGTATCGGTTACCCGGGGCCCCAGCATTTT. Amino acids: CASSIGYPGPQHF.

The V gene is TRBV4-1, the J gene TRBJ1-4, with unresolved D. In germline, CDR1 is MGHRA, CDR2 YSYEKL. The ends were cut back, 6 bases at V and 8 bases at J, with 13 bases in the middle. The CDR3 has 13 residues. The CDR3 spells CASSLFVSEKLFF. The CDR3, as DNA: TGCGCCAGCAGTCTTTTTGTAAGCGAAAAACTGTTTTTT.

The CDR3 region is CSATPLRGDTSGNTIYF. The CDR3 DNA sequence: TGCAGTGCTACCCCTCTCCGGGGAGACACCTCTGGAAACACCATATATTTT. The rearrangement uses TRBV20-1 and TRBJ1-3; no clear D gene. This CDR3 is built from 17 residues. Trimming took 4 bases from V and 0 from J, leaving 19 bases between them. From germline, CDR1 is DFQATT and CDR2 SNEGSKA (reference sequence).

This CDR3 reads CASSSLGQGHEQFF. DNA of the CDR3: TGTGCCAGCAGCTCCCTAGGACAGGGACATGAGCAGTTCTTC. V and J are TRBV7-3 and TRBJ2-1; TRBD1 matches at 8 bases. CDR3 length: 14 amino acids. The germline gives CDR1 SGHTA, CDR2 FQGTGA. The ends lost 4 bases at V and 8 bases at J; junction bases unmatched: 7.

V usage is TRBV7-2 and J usage is TRBJ1-4; D gene uncertain. Germline assignment: CDR1 SGHTA and CDR2 FQGNSA. V was pared by 5 bases and J by 10 bases, with 11 bases between. This CDR3 region has 12 residues. In nucleotides, the CDR3 is TGTGCCAGCAGCAACTCAATTGGAAAACTGTTTTTT. This encodes CASSNSIGKLFF.

This clonotype was observed a few times. The chain carries TRBV12-3 or TRBV12-4 and TRBJ2-1; the D gene is possibly TRBD2 (7 bases). CDR3 length: 16 amino acids. V was clipped by 6 bases and J by 4 bases, with 19 bases between them. In nucleotides, the CDR3 is TGTGCCAGCAGCCCTGGGGGGGCGGCCTCTTACAATGAGCAGTTCTTC. Translation gives CASSPGGAASYNEQFF.

There are a few counts of this clonotype. The J gene is TRBJ2-1, the V gene TRBV12-3 or TRBV12-4, with TRBD2 matching 10 bases. This CDR3 contains 17 residues. The ends lost 1 base at V and 7 bases at J; junction bases unmatched: 10. The CDR3 here is CASSLGAQRGGKNEQFF. CDR3 DNA sequence: TGTGCCAGCAGTTTAGGGGCTCAGCGGGGGGGCAAGAATGAGCAGTTCTTC.

This clonotype occurred a few times. The chain joins TRBV27 to TRBJ1-2; D unclear. Trimming removed 5 bases from V and 4 bases from J, with 17 bases in between. The CDR3 is 15 residues long. The germline V gene encodes CDR1 MNHEY and CDR2 SMNVEV (reference sequence). CDR3 sequence (DNA): TGTGCCAGCAGTCAGTCTGTCTCCGGTTCCTATGGCTACACCTTC. Translation: CASSQSVSGSYGYTF.

This clonotype was seen many times. The V and J genes are TRBV6-6 and TRBJ2-7; D may match TRBD1 or TRBD2 (7 bases each). Germline-derived CDR1 and CDR2 are MNHNY and SVGAGI (reference sequence). V was clipped by 4 bases and J by 5 bases, with 18 bases between them. The CDR3 is made up of 15 amino acids. The CDR3 bases are TGTGCCAGCAGTTCCGCAGGGGGGGGCCGGAACGAGCAGTACTTC. It codes for CASSSAGGGRNEQYF.

This clonotype was seen a handful of times. V and J are TRBV6-6 and TRBJ2-3; D is possibly TRBD1 or TRBD2 (6 bases each). Germline CDR1 is MNHNY and CDR2 is SVGAGI (reference sequence). This CDR3 comprises 16 residues. Trimming cost V 6 bases and J 0 bases, with 16 bases left between them. CDR3 region: CASRAYGGLSTDTQYF. In DNA, the CDR3 is TGTGCCAGCAGAGCGTACGGGGGCCTTAGCACAGATACGCAGTATTTT.

V usage is TRBV10-3 and J usage is TRBJ1-1; D is unclear. This CDR3 region has 11 residues. The germline V gene has CDR1 ENHRY and CDR2 SYGVKD. V was cut by 1 base and J by 5 bases, with 2 bases left in between. The CDR3, as DNA: TGTGCCATCAGTGAGTATACTGAAGCTTTCTTT. Its translation is CAISEYTEAFF.

The genes are TRBV5-5 and TRBJ2-4, with 7 bases that match TRBD1. Germline assignment: CDR1 SGHKS and CDR2 YYEKEE (reference sequence). There are 17 residues in the CDR3. V shed 4 bases, J shed 8 bases, and the junction held 18 bases outside the gene matches. CDR3 region: CASSLRGWAEARDIQYF. The CDR3 nucleotides are TGTGCCAGCAGCCTCAGGGGGTGGGCAGAGGCAAGAGACATTCAGTACTTC.

The V gene is TRBV12-3 or TRBV12-4, the J gene TRBJ1-6, with unresolved D. V lost 6 bases, J lost 9 bases, and 9 bases lay in between. The CDR3 covers 12 residues. CDR3: CASRSSGSPLHF. The CDR3 nucleotides read TGTGCCAGCAGGAGTTCGGGTTCACCCCTCCACTTT.

This clonotype appeared a few times. This chain connects TRBV5-1 to TRBJ2-3, with D possibly being TRBD1 (7 bases). The CDR3 has 15 amino acids. The germline CDR1 and CDR2 sequences are SGHRS and YFSETQ. The ends were cut back, 3 bases at V and 6 bases at J, with 17 bases in the middle. DNA for the CDR3: TGCGCCAGCAGCTCGCAGGGGGGTAGCTGGGATACGCAGTATTTT. It yields the protein CASSSQGGSWDTQYF.

This chain joins TRBV4-1 and TRBJ2-2, with D perhaps assigned TRBD1 or TRBD2 (5 bases each). CDR3 size: 15 residues. Germline V gene lookup returns CDR1 MGHRA and CDR2 YSYEKL. Trimming shortened V by 1 base and J by 7 bases, and 13 bases separated the two germline ends. Here the CDR3 reads CASSQAGIRGGELFF. The CDR3 bases are TGCGCCAGCAGCCAAGCGGGAATAAGGGGCGGGGAGCTGTTTTTT.

This clonotype was seen a few times. V gene TRBV7-2 combines with J gene TRBJ2-1, with D hard to call. CDR1 SGHTA and CDR2 FQGNSA come from the germline V gene. This CDR3 has 15 residues. V lost 3 bases and J lost 0, with 9 bases in between. In nucleotides, the CDR3 is TGTGCCAGCAGCTTCCAGGAGAGCTCCTACAATGAGCAGTTCTTC. Its protein product is CASSFQESSYNEQFF.

This clonotype was seen more than once but under ten times. The chain links TRBV6-5 to TRBJ2-5; the D call may be TRBD1 or TRBD2 (7 bases each). Per germline, CDR1 MNHEY and CDR2 SVGAGI. This CDR3 has 13 amino acids. Deletions cut 6 bases from V and 6 bases from J, with 14 bases between. In nucleotides, the CDR3 is TGTGCCAGCAGCTCAGGGGGGGGGAAGACCCAGTACTTC. Its protein product is CASSSGGGKTQYF.

In its sample, this clonotype was seen a few times. The chain employs TRBV9 and TRBJ1-6; TRBD1 agrees at 7 bases. Looked up from germline, CDR1 is SGDLS and CDR2 is YYNGEE. With 4 bases clipped from V and 6 bases from J, the junction kept 7 bases outside the gene matches. The CDR3 has 15 amino acids. The CDR3 bases are TGTGCCAGCAGCCCACAGACAGGGTCTAATTCACCCCTCCACTTT. It yields the protein CASSPQTGSNSPLHF.

The V gene is TRBV6-2 or TRBV6-3, the J gene TRBJ2-7; 9 nucleotides align to TRBD1. Germline trimming cut 6 bases from V and 4 bases from J; bases unmatched to any gene: 7. The CDR3 length is 14 residues. CDR1 is MNHEY, CDR2 SVGEGT, per germline. The CDR3 nucleotides are TGTGCCAGCAGATCACAGGGGGCGGGTTACGAGCAGTACTTC. It encodes CASRSQGAGYEQYF.

This clonotype was observed at least ten times. J is TRBJ2-1 and V is TRBV12-3 or TRBV12-4; D remains ambiguous. V lost 8 bases and J lost 3, with 14 bases in between. The CDR3 has 14 amino acids. This CDR3 reads CASHGSGNYNEQFF. The CDR3 DNA sequence: TGTGCCAGCCACGGGTCTGGGAACTACAATGAGCAGTTCTTC.

In this sample, this clonotype turned up many times. This CDR3 is CAIGGSSNTGELFF. The CDR3 bases are TGTGCCATTGGGGGGTCCTCGAACACCGGGGAGCTGTTTTTT. This sequence joins TRBV12-3 or TRBV12-4 and TRBJ2-2; D is possibly TRBD2 (6 bases). The CDR3 contains 14 residues. V was shortened by 10 bases and J by 0 bases, with 12 bases between the two germline ends.

This clonotype has more than one count but fewer than ten. The CDR3 loop reads CAISGGTVDNEKLFF. For the CDR3, the DNA is TGTGCCATCAGTGGGGGGACAGTGGATAATGAAAAACTGTTTTTT. This sequence joins TRBV10-3 and TRBJ1-4, with 7 bases identical to TRBD1. V lost 4 bases to trimming and J lost 4 bases; unmatched junction nucleotides: 6. The CDR3 loop spans 15 amino acids. The germline V gene has CDR1 ENHRY and CDR2 SYGVKD.

This clonotype was counted only a few times. The V gene is TRBV7-2, the J gene TRBJ2-1, with D maybe TRBD1 (6 bases). Looked up from germline, CDR1 is SGHTA and CDR2 is FQGNSA. This CDR3 is 16 amino acids long. The V end lost 3 bases, the J end lost 4 bases, and 16 bases lay between the germline ends. The CDR3 region is CASSFGGPGQYNEQFF. In DNA form, the CDR3 reads TGTGCCAGCAGCTTTGGAGGACCGGGACAATACAATGAGCAGTTCTTC.

The gene calls are TRBV20-1 and TRBJ2-7, with D uncertain. The CDR3 covers 13 residues. Trimming took off 1 base at V and 3 bases at J, with 10 bases between the two ends. Germline CDR1 reads DFQATT; CDR2 reads SNEGSKA (reference sequence). DNA of the CDR3: TGCAGTGCTAGAGGACTGGGGAACTACGAGCAGTACGTC. Encoded protein: CSARGLGNYEQYV.

This clonotype was observed a handful of times. This chain links TRBV12-3 or TRBV12-4 with TRBJ2-2, with 8 bases lining up with TRBD1. The V segment lost 4 bases and the J segment 1 base; nucleotides outside the gene matches: 2. This CDR3 is 15 amino acids long. The CDR3 coding sequence is TGTGCCAGCAGTTCGGACAGGGTGAACACCGGGGAGCTGTTTTTT. Protein product: CASSSDRVNTGELFF.

The CDR3 is CASSLGVWSNQPQHF. The CDR3 DNA reads as TGTGCCAGCAGCTTAGGGGTGTGGAGCAATCAGCCCCAGCATTTT. This chain connects TRBV7-8 to TRBJ1-5; D is ambiguous. CDR1 is SGHVS and CDR2 is FQNEAQ in the germline V gene. The CDR3 covers 15 residues. V was clipped by 1 base and J by 1 base, with 8 bases between them.